This paragraph covers one T cell receptor beta chain sequence. The entry originates in a study of blood T cell repertoires in COVID-19. On the study more broadly: COVID-19 samples collected from the United States, Italy and Spain covered acute and convalescent phases. Sample material is recorded as cDNA or gDNA derived from T cells, B-cell-depleted T cells, or PBMCs.

The J segment lost 0 bases and the V segment lost 1 base, leaving 5 bases of the junction unmatched. Germline lookup yields CDR1 LGHDT and CDR2 YNNKEL (reference sequence). The CDR3 spans 16 residues. Authors' data handling: Scientists estimated how many nucleated cells there were by amplifying reference gene primers. Generated by immunoSEQ multiplex PCR, the TCRdb table keeps only in-frame clones and is missing some. Clonal size and the V and J genes are those of that table, whereas D and trimming came from the DNA. Of about 400,000 clones in the sample, around 89% were seen once. This chain connects TRBV3-1 (or the pseudogene TRBV3-2) to TRBJ1-1; 7 bases map to TRBD1. This TCR derives from a middle-aged man with acute or convalescent COVID-19. The sample comprised peripheral blood. The CDR3 sequence: CASSQASTGMNTEAFF. The CDR3 DNA sequence: TGTGCCAGCAGCCAAGCCTCGACAGGGATGAACACTGAAGCTTTCTTT.